Following are 23 T cell receptor beta chains from one sample sequenced in a study of blood T cell repertoires in COVID-19. TCRdb's copy holds only in-frame clones and misses some; the assay was immunoSEQ multiplex PCR. Seen here are 490,000 or so clones, about nine tenths observed once, and the top ten hold just over 8%. Sample: PBMCs or T cells enriched from blood (not recorded which). The receptor source for this set is a woman aged 55-75 years who had recovered from COVID-19.

This clone was seen only a few times. This CDR3 reads CASRQNYEQYF. DNA for the CDR3: TGTGCCAGCAGACAGAACTACGAGCAGTACTTC. The V and J genes are TRBV2 and TRBJ2-7; D gene unclear. The V end lost 6 bases, the J end lost 3 bases, and 6 bases lay between the germline ends. In germline, CDR1 is SNHLY, CDR2 FYNNEI. This CDR3 contains 11 residues. The whole variable domain, remainder taken from reference TRBV2 and TRBJ2-7, is EPEVTQTPSHQVTQMGQEVILRCVPISNHLYFYWYRQILGQKVEFLVSFYNNEISEKSEIFDDQFSVERPDGSNFTLKIRSTKLEDSAMYFCASRQNYEQYFGPGTRLTVT.

The V gene is TRBV9, the J gene TRBJ1-6; 7 positions agree with TRBD1. This CDR3 region has 15 residues. V was pared by 4 bases and J by 8 bases, with 9 bases of the junction left unmatched. Germline V gene data show CDR1 as SGDLS and CDR2 as YYNGEE. CDR3 region: CASSTDGGGYSPLHF. In nucleotides, the CDR3 is TGTGCCAGCAGCACCGATGGAGGGGGCTATTCACCCCTCCACTTT.

The CDR3 sequence: CASSYRDRGSGELFF. DNA of the CDR3: TGTGCCAGCAGCTACCGGGACAGGGGGTCCGGGGAGCTGTTTTTT. The genes are TRBV7-9 and TRBJ2-2; the match to TRBD1 covers 11 bases. V trimming: 4 bases; J trimming: 6 bases; junction bases outside the gene matches: 4. The CDR3 is made up of 15 amino acids. Germline-derived CDR1 and CDR2 are SEHNR and FQNEAQ (reference sequence).

The chain joins TRBV11-2 to TRBJ1-2; D is perhaps TRBD1 (5 bases). V lost 5 bases and J 5 bases, leaving 15 bases between the germline ends. This CDR3 has 14 residues. Per the germline V gene, CDR1 is SGHAT and CDR2 is FQNNGV. The CDR3 sequence is CASSLSGLPYGYTF. CDR3 sequence (DNA): TGTGCCAGCAGCCTATCAGGGCTGCCTTATGGCTACACCTTC.

This sequence joins TRBV2 and TRBJ2-7; 10 nucleotides match TRBD2. CDR3 length: 13 amino acids. CDR1 and CDR2 (germline): SNHLY, FYNNEI. V trimming: 8 bases; J trimming: 6 bases; junction bases outside the gene matches: 7. CDR3: CASVAGGIGEQYF. DNA of the CDR3: TGTGCCAGCGTAGCGGGGGGTATTGGCGAGCAGTACTTC.

The CDR3 DNA follows: TGTGCCAGTAGTCTCTCCGGCGGGTTTCAGCCCCAGCATTTT. Translated: CASSLSGGFQPQHF. The chain recombines TRBV19 with TRBJ1-5; D uncertain. The CDR3 sequence is 14 residues long. CDR1 and CDR2 from the germline V gene are LNHDA and SQIVND (reference sequence). V was shortened by 5 bases and J by 6 bases, with 14 bases between the two germline ends.

The V and J genes are TRBV5-1 and TRBJ2-6, with 8 bases that match TRBD1. The V segment lost 4 bases and the J segment 2 bases; nucleotides outside the gene matches: 2. The CDR3 is 15 residues long. Germline V gene data show CDR1 as SGHRS and CDR2 as YFSETQ. The CDR3 sequence is CASSPGGPGANVLTF. Here the CDR3 DNA reads TGCGCCAGCAGCCCAGGGGGCCCTGGGGCCAACGTCCTGACTTTC.

The rearrangement uses TRBV14 and TRBJ2-7; D perhaps matches TRBD1 (6 bases). This CDR3 has 13 residues. Deletions cut 4 bases from V and 7 bases from J, with 14 bases between. CDR1 is SGHDN and CDR2 is FVKESK in the germline V gene. The CDR3, as DNA: TGTGCCAGCAGCCTTACAGGTACAGGGGAGCAGTACGTC. It specifies CASSLTGTGEQYV.

V usage is TRBV7-2 and J usage is TRBJ2-7, with 14 bases lining up with TRBD2. The V segment lost 5 bases and the J segment 5 bases; nucleotides outside the gene matches: 14. The germline V gene encodes CDR1 SGHTA and CDR2 FQGNSA. There are 18 residues in the CDR3. The CDR3 region has the DNA TGTGCCAGCAGCACCTTTGCGGGACTAGCGGGGGTTTTGGACGAGCAGTACTTC. This encodes CASSTFAGLAGVLDEQYF.

The chain combines TRBV3-1 (or the pseudogene TRBV3-2) with TRBJ1-2; 10 bases agree with TRBD1. The V gene's germline CDR1 is LGHDT and CDR2 YNNKEL (reference sequence). This CDR3 is 13 amino acids long. The V gene end was trimmed by 5 bases and the J gene end by 8 bases; junction bases not matched to a gene: 5. The CDR3 coding sequence is TGTGCCAGCAGCTTGGGACAGGGGAGAGGCTACACCTTC. Translated, it gives CASSLGQGRGYTF.

The CDR3 DNA sequence: TGTGCCAGCAGCATCTCCGGGACAGGGGGCCGTGGCTACACCTTC. It translates to CASSISGTGGRGYTF. The V gene is TRBV3-1 (or the pseudogene TRBV3-2), the J gene TRBJ1-2; 12 nucleotides match TRBD1. The CDR3 has 15 amino acids. The V gene's germline CDR1 is LGHDT and CDR2 YNNKEL (reference sequence). V gave up 5 bases and J gave up 7 bases; unmatched junction bases: 8.

The V and J genes are TRBV25-1 and TRBJ2-3, with TRBD2 as a possible D gene (7 bases). CDR1 and CDR2 (germline): MGHDK, SYGVNS. V was pared by 5 bases and J by 2 bases, with 14 bases between. This CDR3 spans 15 amino acids. The CDR3 reads CASSRGGRATDTQYF. CDR3 DNA sequence: TGTGCCAGCAGTAGGGGGGGGAGGGCCACAGATACGCAGTATTTT.

This rearrangement joins TRBV5-6 to TRBJ2-3, with D perhaps matching TRBD1 (5 bases). V lost 3 bases to trimming and J lost 5 bases, with 10 bases between them. The CDR3 is made up of 13 amino acids. CDR1 and CDR2 (germline): SGHDT, YYEEEE. In nucleotides, the CDR3 is TGTGCCAGCAGCTGGCAGGGCGAAGATACGCAGTATTTT. Encoded protein: CASSWQGEDTQYF.

The chain carries TRBV6-1 and TRBJ2-7; TRBD1 matches at 7 bases. V was pared by 3 bases and J by 4 bases, with 24 bases of the junction left unmatched. Per germline, CDR1 MNHNS and CDR2 SASEGT. The CDR3 runs 20 residues. CDR3 DNA sequence: TGTGCCAGCAGTGAGGCTAAGGGGGCACTCCGGACAAAGACTCTTTACGAGCAGTACGTC. Its translation: CASSEAKGALRTKTLYEQYV.

The V and J genes are TRBV1 and TRBJ1-1; the table's D call, TRBD1, has no DNA check behind it. TRBV1 has pseudogene status. The CDR3 has 18 amino acids. The CDR3 nucleotides are TGCACCAGCAGCCAACCTTATCCAGGGGGATTCATGAACACTGAAGCTTTCTTT. As protein: CTSSQPYPGGFMNTEAFF.

The chain combines TRBV3-1 (or the pseudogene TRBV3-2) with TRBJ1-2; 9 bases match TRBD1. The CDR3 covers 15 residues. V lost 4 bases and J lost 6; bases outside the gene matches: 9. Germline V gene lookup returns CDR1 LGHDT and CDR2 YNNKEL (reference sequence). This chain's CDR3 is CASSRLHDRGDGYTF. Written as DNA, the CDR3 is TGTGCCAGCAGCCGATTACATGACAGGGGGGATGGCTACACCTTC.

This chain connects TRBV9 to TRBJ2-1; possibly TRBD2 for D (7 bases). Per the germline V gene, CDR1 is SGDLS and CDR2 is YYNGEE. V was trimmed by 2 bases and J by 1 base, leaving 10 bases between them. The length of the CDR3 is 15 residues. CDR3 region: CASSVGGLSYNEQFF. CDR3 nucleotides: TGTGCCAGCAGCGTCGGGGGGCTATCCTACAATGAGCAGTTCTTC.

The chain has TRBV10-3 and TRBJ2-1; 10 nucleotides line up with TRBD1. Germline V gene lookup returns CDR1 ENHRY and CDR2 SYGVKD. The junction had 1 base not matched to a gene; V was cut back by 5 bases and J by 6 bases. The CDR3 is 13 residues long. CDR3 loop: CAISRTGGNEQFF. As DNA, the CDR3 is TGTGCCATCAGTAGGACAGGGGGCAATGAGCAGTTCTTC.

CDR3 loop: CASSQDLTAGAFTDTQYF. Here the CDR3 DNA reads TGTGCCAGCAGCCAAGACCTCACAGCGGGGGCCTTCACAGATACGCAGTATTTT. This chain connects TRBV4-2 to TRBJ2-3, with 8 bases matching TRBD2. CDR1 is LGHNA and CDR2 is YNFKEQ in the germline V gene. The CDR3 length is 18 residues. V dropped 0 bases and J dropped 2; count of bases not matched to a gene: 10.

The J gene is TRBJ1-2, the V gene TRBV7-2; D uncertain. V was pared by 5 bases and J by 4 bases, with 17 bases between. The CDR3 contains 15 residues. Germline CDR1 SGHTA, CDR2 FQGNSA. This CDR3 reads CASSVGGVGGYGYTF. In DNA, the CDR3 is TGTGCCAGCAGCGTAGGAGGTGTTGGCGGCTATGGCTACACCTTC.

J is TRBJ1-2 and V is TRBV11-2, with D possibly being TRBD1 (5 bases). Germline-derived CDR1 and CDR2 are SGHAT and FQNNGV. CDR3 length equals 12 residues. The ends were cut back, 5 bases at V and 5 bases at J, with 9 bases in the middle. In DNA, the CDR3 is TGTGCCAGCAGCCTACAGGTTTATGGCTACACCTTC. Protein product: CASSLQVYGYTF.

The V call is TRBV12-3 or TRBV12-4, the J call TRBJ2-7, with TRBD1 matching over 8 bases. The CDR3 length is 13 residues. V gave up 5 bases and J gave up 1 base; unmatched junction bases: 1. The CDR3 DNA reads TGTGCCAGCAGTGGGGACAGGTCCTACGAGCAGTACTTC. It yields the protein CASSGDRSYEQYF.

V is TRBV7-6 and J is TRBJ1-1, with D possibly TRBD1 on 5 matching bases. Per germline, CDR1 SGHVS and CDR2 FNYEAQ. This CDR3 is 16 amino acids long. V was shortened by 5 bases and J by 0 bases, with 16 bases between the two germline ends. The CDR3 nucleotides are TGTGCCAGCAGCCCACGGGGGGGACGGTTGAACACTGAAGCTTTCTTT. Its translation: CASSPRGGRLNTEAFF.